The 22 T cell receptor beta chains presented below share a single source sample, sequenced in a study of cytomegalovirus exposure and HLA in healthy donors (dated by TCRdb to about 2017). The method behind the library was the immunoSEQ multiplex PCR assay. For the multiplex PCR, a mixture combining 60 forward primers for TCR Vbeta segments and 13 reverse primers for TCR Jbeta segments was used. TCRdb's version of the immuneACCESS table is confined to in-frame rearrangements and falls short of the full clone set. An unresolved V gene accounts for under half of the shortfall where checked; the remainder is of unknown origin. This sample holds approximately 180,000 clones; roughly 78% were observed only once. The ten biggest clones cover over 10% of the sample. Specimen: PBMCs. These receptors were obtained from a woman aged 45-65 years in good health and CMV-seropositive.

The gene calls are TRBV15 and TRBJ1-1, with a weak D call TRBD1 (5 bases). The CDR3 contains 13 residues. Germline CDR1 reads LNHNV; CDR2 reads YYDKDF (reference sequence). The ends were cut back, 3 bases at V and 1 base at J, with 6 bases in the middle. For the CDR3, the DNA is TGTGCCACCAGCAGGGACACGAACACTGAAGCTTTCTTT. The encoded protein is CATSRDTNTEAFF. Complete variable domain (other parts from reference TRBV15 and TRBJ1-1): DAMVIQNPRYQVTQFGKPVTLSCSQTLNHNVMYWYQQKSSQAPKLLFHYYDKDFNNEADTPDNFQSRRPNTSFCFLDIRSPGLGDTAMYLCATSRDTNTEAFFGQGTRLTVV.

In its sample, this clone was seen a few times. For the CDR3, the DNA is TGCGCCAGCAGCAGTACCGGGACTAGCGGGGGGGCCCAAGAGACCCAGTACTTC. Translating it yields CASSSTGTSGGAQETQYF. This chain connects TRBV5-1 to TRBJ2-5, with 16 bases fitting TRBD2. V shed 4 bases, J shed 1 base, and the junction held 7 bases outside the gene matches. Germline lookup yields CDR1 SGHRS and CDR2 YFSETQ. This CDR3 is 18 amino acids long.

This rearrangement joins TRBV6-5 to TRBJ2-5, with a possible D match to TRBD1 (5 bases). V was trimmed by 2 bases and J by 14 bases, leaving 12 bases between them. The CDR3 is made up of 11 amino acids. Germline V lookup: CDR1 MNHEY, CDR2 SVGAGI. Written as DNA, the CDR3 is TGTGCCAGCAGTTACGAAGGGGTGTCCTACTTC. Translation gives CASSYEGVSYF.

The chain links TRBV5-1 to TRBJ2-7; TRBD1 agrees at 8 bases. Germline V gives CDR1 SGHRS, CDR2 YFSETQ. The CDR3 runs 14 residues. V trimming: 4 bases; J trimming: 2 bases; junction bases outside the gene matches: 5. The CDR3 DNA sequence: TGCGCCAGCAGCCTGACAGGGGAGCCCTACGAGCAGTACTTC. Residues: CASSLTGEPYEQYF.

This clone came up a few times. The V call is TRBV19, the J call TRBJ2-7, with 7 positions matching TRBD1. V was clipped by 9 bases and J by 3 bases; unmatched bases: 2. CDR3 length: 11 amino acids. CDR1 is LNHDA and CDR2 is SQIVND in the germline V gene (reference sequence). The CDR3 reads CASGDSYEQYF. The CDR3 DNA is TGTGCCAGCGGGGACAGCTACGAGCAGTACTTC. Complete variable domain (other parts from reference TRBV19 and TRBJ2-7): DGGITQSPKYLFRKEGQNVTLSCEQNLNHDAMYWYRQDPGQGLRLIYYSQIVNDFQKGDIAEGYSVSREKKESFPLTVTSAQKNPTAFYLCASGDSYEQYFGPGTRLTVT.

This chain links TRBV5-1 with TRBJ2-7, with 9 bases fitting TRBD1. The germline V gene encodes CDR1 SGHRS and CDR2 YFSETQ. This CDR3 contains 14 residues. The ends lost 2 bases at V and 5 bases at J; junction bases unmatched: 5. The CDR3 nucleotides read TGCGCCAGCAGCTTCCGGGACAGGGACAACGAGCAGTACTTC. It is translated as CASSFRDRDNEQYF.

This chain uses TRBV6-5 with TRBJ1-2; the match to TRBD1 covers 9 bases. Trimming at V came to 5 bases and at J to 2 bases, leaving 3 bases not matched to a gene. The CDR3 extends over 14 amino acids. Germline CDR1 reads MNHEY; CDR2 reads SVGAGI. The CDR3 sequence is CASSRDRVNYGYTF. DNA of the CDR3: TGTGCCAGCAGTAGGGACAGGGTGAACTATGGCTACACCTTC.

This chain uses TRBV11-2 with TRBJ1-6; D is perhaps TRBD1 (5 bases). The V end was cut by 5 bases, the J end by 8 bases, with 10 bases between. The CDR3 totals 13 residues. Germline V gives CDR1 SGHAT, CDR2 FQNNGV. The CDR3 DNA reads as TGTGCCAGCAGCACCGACAGACATTCACCCCTCCACTTT. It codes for CASSTDRHSPLHF.

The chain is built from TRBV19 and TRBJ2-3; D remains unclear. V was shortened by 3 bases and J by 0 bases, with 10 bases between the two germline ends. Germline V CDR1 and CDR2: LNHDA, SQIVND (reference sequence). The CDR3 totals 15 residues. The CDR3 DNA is TGTGCCAGTAGTATTTCGAGATCCAGCACAGATACGCAGTATTTT. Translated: CASSISRSSTDTQYF.

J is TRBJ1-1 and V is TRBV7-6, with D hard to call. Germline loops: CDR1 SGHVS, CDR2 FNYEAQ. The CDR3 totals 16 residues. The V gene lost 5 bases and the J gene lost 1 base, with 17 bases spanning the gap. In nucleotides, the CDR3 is TGTGCCAGCAGCGCTCGGGATTTATCTCGGAACACTGAAGCTTTCTTT. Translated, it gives CASSARDLSRNTEAFF.

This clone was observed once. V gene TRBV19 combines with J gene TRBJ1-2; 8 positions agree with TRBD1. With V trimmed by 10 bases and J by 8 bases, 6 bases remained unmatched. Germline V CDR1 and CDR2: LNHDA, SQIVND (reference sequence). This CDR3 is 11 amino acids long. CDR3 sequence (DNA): TGTGCCACGAGGACAGGGTACGGCTACACCTTC. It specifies CATRTGYGYTF.

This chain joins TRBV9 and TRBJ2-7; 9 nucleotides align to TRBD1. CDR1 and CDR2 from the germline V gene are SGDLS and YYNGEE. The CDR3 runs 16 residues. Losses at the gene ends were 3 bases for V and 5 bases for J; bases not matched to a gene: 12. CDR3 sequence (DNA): TGTGCCAGCAGCGCTAAGTTACAGGGGGCGTTACACGAGCAGTACTTC. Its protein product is CASSAKLQGALHEQYF.

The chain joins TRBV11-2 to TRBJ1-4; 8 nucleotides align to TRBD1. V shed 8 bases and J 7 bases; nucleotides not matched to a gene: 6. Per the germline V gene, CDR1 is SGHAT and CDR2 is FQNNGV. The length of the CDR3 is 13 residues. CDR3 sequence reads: CASRTGTGEKLFF. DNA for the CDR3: TGTGCCAGCCGGACAGGGACAGGTGAAAAACTGTTTTTT.

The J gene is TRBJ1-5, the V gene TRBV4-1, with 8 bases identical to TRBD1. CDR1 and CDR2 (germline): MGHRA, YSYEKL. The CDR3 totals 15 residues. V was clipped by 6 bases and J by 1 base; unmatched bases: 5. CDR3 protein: CASRPGQGSNQPQHF. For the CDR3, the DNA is TGCGCCAGCAGACCTGGACAGGGAAGCAATCAGCCCCAGCATTTT.

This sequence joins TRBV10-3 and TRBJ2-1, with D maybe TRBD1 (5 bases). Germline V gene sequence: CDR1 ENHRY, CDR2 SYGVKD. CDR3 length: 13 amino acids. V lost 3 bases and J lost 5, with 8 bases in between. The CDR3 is CAISDKQDNEQFF. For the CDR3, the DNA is TGTGCCATCAGTGACAAACAGGACAATGAGCAGTTCTTC.

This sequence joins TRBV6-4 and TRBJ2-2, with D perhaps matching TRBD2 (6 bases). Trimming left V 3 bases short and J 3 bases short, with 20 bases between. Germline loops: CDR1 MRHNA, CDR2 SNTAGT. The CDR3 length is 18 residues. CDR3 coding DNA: TGTGCCAGCAGTGAATTTTATCTAGGGACTGGGGACACCGGGGAGCTGTTTTTT. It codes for CASSEFYLGTGDTGELFF.

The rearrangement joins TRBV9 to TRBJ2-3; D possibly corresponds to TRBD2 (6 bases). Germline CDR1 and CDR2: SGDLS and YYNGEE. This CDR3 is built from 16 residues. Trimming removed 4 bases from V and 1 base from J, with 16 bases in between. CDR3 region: CASSPSGGGGTDTQYF. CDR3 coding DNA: TGTGCCAGCAGCCCGTCGGGTGGCGGGGGCACAGATACGCAGTATTTT. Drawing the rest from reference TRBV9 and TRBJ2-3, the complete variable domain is DSGVTQTPKHLITATGQRVTLRCSPRSGDLSVYWYQQSLDQGLQFLIQYYNGEERAKGNILERFSAQQFPDLHSELNLSSLELGDSALYFCASSPSGGGGTDTQYFGPGTRLTVL.

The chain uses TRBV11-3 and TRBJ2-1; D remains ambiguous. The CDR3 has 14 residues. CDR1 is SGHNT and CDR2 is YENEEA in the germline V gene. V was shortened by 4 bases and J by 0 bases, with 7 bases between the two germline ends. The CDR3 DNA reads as TGTGCCAGCAGCTCCTCTATCTCCTACAATGAGCAGTTCTTC. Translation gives CASSSSISYNEQFF.

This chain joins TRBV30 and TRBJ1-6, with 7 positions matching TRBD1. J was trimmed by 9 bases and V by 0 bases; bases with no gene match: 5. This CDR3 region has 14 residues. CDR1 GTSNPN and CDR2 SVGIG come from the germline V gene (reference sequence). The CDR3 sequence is CAWSVIRGPSPLHF. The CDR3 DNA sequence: TGTGCCTGGAGTGTCATAAGGGGGCCTTCACCCCTCCACTTT.

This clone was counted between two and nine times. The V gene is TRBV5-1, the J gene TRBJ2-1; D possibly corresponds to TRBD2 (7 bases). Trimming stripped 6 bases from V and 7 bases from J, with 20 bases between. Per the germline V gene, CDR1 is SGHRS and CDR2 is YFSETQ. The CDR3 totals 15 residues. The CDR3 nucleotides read TGCGCCAGCACCCCCGGACAGTTCGGGAGGAATGAGCAGTTCTTC. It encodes CASTPGQFGRNEQFF.

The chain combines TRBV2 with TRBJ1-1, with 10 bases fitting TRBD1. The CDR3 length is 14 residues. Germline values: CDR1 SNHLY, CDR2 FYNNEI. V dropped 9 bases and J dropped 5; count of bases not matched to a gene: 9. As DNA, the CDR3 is TGTGCCAGTAGACAGGGGGCGAGGGGAACTGAAGCTTTCTTT. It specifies CASRQGARGTEAFF. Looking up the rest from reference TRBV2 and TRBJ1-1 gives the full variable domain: EPEVTQTPSHQVTQMGQEVILRCVPISNHLYFYWYRQILGQKVEFLVSFYNNEISEKSEIFDDQFSVERPDGSNFTLKIRSTKLEDSAMYFCASRQGARGTEAFFGQGTRLTVV.

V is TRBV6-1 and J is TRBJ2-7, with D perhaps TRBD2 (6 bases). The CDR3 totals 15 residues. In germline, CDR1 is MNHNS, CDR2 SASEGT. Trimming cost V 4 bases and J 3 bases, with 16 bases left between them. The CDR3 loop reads CASSATGTFYYEQYF. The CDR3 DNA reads TGTGCCAGCAGTGCGACCGGGACTTTTTACTACGAGCAGTACTTC.